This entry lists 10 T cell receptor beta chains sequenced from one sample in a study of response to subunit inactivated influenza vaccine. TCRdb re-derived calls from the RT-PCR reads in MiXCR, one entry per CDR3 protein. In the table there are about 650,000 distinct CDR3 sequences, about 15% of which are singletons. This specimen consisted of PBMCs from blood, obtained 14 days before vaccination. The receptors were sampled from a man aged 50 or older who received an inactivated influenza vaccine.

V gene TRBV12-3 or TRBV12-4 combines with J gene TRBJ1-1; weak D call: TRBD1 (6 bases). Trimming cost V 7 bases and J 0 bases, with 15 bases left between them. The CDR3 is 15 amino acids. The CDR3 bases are TGTGCCAGCACCTTAGGGGGTGGGATGAACACTGAAGCTTTCTTT. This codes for CASTLGGGMNTEAFF.

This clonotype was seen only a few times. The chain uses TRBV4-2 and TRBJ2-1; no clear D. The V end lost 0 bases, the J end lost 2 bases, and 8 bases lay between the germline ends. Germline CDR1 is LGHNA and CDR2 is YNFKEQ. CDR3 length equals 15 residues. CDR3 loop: CASSQETGPYNEQFF. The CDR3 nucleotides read TGTGCCAGCAGCCAAGAAACCGGGCCCTACAATGAGCAGTTCTTC.

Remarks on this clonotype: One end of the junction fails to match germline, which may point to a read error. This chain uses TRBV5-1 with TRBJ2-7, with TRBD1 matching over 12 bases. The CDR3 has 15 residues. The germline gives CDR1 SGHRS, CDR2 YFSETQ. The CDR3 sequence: CARSWGTGGGYEQYF. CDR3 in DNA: TGCGCCAGGAGCTGGGGGACAGGGGGCGGTTACGAGCAGTACTTC.

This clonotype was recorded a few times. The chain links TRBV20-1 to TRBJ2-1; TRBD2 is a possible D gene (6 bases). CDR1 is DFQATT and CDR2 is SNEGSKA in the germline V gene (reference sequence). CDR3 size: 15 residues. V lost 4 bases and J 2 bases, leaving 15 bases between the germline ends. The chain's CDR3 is CSAIGGDIAYNEQFF. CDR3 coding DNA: TGCAGTGCTATCGGCGGGGATATAGCCTACAATGAGCAGTTCTTC.

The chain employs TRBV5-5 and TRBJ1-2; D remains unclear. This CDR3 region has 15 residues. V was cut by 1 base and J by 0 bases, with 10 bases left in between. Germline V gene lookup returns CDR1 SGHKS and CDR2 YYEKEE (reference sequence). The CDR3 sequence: CASSLLTAANYGYTF. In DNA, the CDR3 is TGTGCCAGCAGCTTGCTCACAGCCGCTAACTATGGCTACACCTTC.

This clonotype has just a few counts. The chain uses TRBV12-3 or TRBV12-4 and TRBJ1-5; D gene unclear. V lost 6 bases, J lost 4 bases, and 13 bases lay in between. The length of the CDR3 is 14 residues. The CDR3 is CASRSDTGNQPQHF. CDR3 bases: TGTGCCAGCAGGAGTGACACTGGGAATCAGCCCCAGCATTTT.

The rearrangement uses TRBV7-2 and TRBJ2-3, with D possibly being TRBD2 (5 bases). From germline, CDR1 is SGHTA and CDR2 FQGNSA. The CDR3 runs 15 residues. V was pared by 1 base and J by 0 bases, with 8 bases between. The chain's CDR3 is CASSLDQRSTDTQYF. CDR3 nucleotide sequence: TGTGCCAGCAGCTTAGACCAGCGGAGCACAGATACGCAGTATTTT.

CDR3 sequence reads: CASSYRGRYTGELFF. CDR3 DNA: TGTGCCAGCAGTTACAGGGGGCGTTACACCGGGGAGCTGTTTTTT. This chain connects TRBV2 to TRBJ2-2; 9 nucleotides align to TRBD1. Germline V gene lookup returns CDR1 SNHLY and CDR2 FYNNEI. The CDR3 consists of 15 residues. Trimming at V came to 5 bases and at J to 3 bases, leaving 4 bases not matched to a gene.

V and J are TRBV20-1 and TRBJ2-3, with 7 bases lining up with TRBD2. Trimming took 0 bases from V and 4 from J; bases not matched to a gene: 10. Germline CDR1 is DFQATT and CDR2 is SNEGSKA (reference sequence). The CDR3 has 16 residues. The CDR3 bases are TGCAGTGCTAGAGAGGCTGAGACTAGCAACCCAGATACGCAGTATTTT. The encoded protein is CSAREAETSNPDTQYF.

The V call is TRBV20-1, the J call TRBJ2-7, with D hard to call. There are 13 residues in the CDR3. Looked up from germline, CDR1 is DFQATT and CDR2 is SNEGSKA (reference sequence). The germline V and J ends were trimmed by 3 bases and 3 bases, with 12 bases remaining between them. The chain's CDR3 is CSARSTTDYEQYF. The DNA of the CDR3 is TGCAGTGCTAGGTCGACCACGGACTACGAGCAGTACTTC.